This T cell receptor beta chain is from a study of regulatory T cells in long-lasting Graves disease. Indicated time point: newly diagnosed GD, antithyroid drugs for less than 3 months. PBMC-extracted RNA yielded the TCR library. The diagnosis of Graves' disease used American Thyroid Association guidelines. This clonotype was picked up many times. The CDR3 has 14 amino acids. Germline-derived CDR1 and CDR2 are SGHTA and FQGNSA. V lost 4 bases to trimming and J lost 6 bases, with 13 bases between them. HTBI primers from iRepertoire and Arm-PCR of CDR3 regions yielded the TCR beta libraries. In TCRdb, the multiplex PCR reads were re-called with MiXCR into one record per CDR3 protein. This repertoire shows 250,000 or so distinct CDR3 sequences, approximately 18% found once; its top ten account for approximately 14%. These data were likewise used in another study, on T cells in Graves' hyperthyroidism and ophthalmopathy. That paper notes: In patients aged 18 to 65, hyperthyroidism was newly diagnosed, with duration under 2 months. The diagnostic basis comprised clinical symptoms, serum thyroxine and TRAb, thyroid ultrasound and orbital computed tomography.

The sample consisted of peripheral blood mononuclear cells (PBMCs), taken at new diagnosis, from a patient treated with antithyroid drugs. This receptor was identified in a woman under 40 with Graves disease. The chain couples TRBV7-2 to TRBJ1-5, with D perhaps TRBD1 (5 bases). CDR3 sequence: CASSSGSGTQPQHF. In nucleotides, the CDR3 is TGTGCCAGCAGCTCCGGGTCAGGGACTCAGCCCCAGCATTTT.